The 8 T cell receptor beta chains below come from one sample, sequenced in a study of post-analysis software for immune sequencing data. General study results and limits: Relative to controls, patients had 5 or 6 TRBV segments at higher frequency, with TRBV5-6, TRBV5-1 and TRBV20-1 among these.

Incorporated into the TCR beta cDNA libraries were unique molecular identifiers, which served to reduce PCR and sequencing biases. Each CDR3 protein gets one entry after TCRdb re-called the PCR reads with MiXCR. This table holds about 540,000 distinct CDR3 sequences, 30% to 40% found once. For these TCRs, the target antigens are not known. Material: blood. The receptors were gathered from a girl younger than 18 with multiple sclerosis.

The V gene is TRBV5-1, the J gene TRBJ1-1; tentative D call: TRBD1 (6 bases). The V end was cut by 6 bases, the J end by 6 bases, with 18 bases between. CDR1 SGHRS and CDR2 YFSETQ come from the germline V gene. CDR3 length equals 14 residues. The CDR3 sequence is CASTGNRAFSEAFF. DNA for the CDR3: TGCGCCAGCACCGGGAACAGGGCTTTTTCTGAAGCTTTCTTT.

This clonotype was picked up one time. The chain links TRBV6-5 to TRBJ2-5; unclear D gene. Trimming removed 6 bases from V and 1 base from J, with 18 bases in between. Germline V gene sequence: CDR1 MNHEY, CDR2 SVGAGI. CDR3 length equals 16 residues. CDR3 loop: CASSPMRGSFQETQYF. As DNA, the CDR3 is TGTGCCAGCAGCCCCATGCGTGGGTCCTTCCAAGAGACCCAGTACTTC.

The V call is TRBV12-3 or TRBV12-4, the J call TRBJ1-4; 7 nucleotides line up with TRBD1. The CDR3 loop spans 14 amino acids. With 6 bases clipped from V and 7 bases from J, the junction kept 8 bases outside the gene matches. Here the CDR3 reads CASSKTGLSEKLFF. The CDR3 bases are TGTGCCAGCAGCAAGACAGGGCTGAGTGAAAAACTGTTTTTT.

This clonotype appeared a few times. The V call is TRBV20-1, the J call TRBJ2-5, with no clear D. This CDR3 comprises 17 residues. Deletions cut 3 bases from V and 3 bases from J, with 23 bases between. Germline CDR1 is DFQATT and CDR2 is SNEGSKA (reference sequence). The CDR3 DNA reads TGCAGTGCTAGTACCCTAAGACCTCAAACGGCGGAAGAGACCCAGTACTTC. Protein product: CSASTLRPQTAEETQYF.

The J gene is TRBJ2-1, the V gene TRBV6-2 or TRBV6-3; 10 nucleotides match TRBD2. The V gene end was trimmed by 1 base and the J gene end by 3 bases; junction bases not matched to a gene: 9. The CDR3 sequence is 18 residues long. In germline, CDR1 is MNHEY, CDR2 SVGEGT. The CDR3: CASSYLLSSGGDYNEQFF. CDR3 nucleotide sequence: TGTGCCAGCAGTTACTTACTATCAAGCGGGGGGGACTACAATGAGCAGTTCTTC.

The sample holds a few counts of this clonotype. The genes are TRBV19 and TRBJ1-2; D remains unclear. Per the germline V gene, CDR1 is LNHDA and CDR2 is SQIVND (reference sequence). V was pared by 10 bases and J by 5 bases, with 17 bases between. The CDR3 extends over 13 amino acids. The chain's CDR3 is CATATPGGYGYTF. CDR3 nucleotide sequence: TGTGCCACTGCGACACCGGGAGGATATGGCTACACCTTC.

J is TRBJ1-3 and V is TRBV6-5, with unresolved D. The V and J ends lost 4 bases and 0 bases respectively, with 10 bases between them. Per germline, CDR1 MNHEY and CDR2 SVGAGI. This CDR3 has 15 amino acids. CDR3 sequence reads: CASSFTAASGNTIYF. The CDR3 DNA sequence: TGTGCCAGCAGTTTCACAGCGGCCTCTGGAAACACCATATATTTT.

This clonotype was recorded a few times. The V and J genes are TRBV20-1 and TRBJ2-1; 9 positions match TRBD2. CDR1 and CDR2 from the germline V gene are DFQATT and SNEGSKA (reference sequence). J was trimmed by 8 bases and V by 1 base; bases with no gene match: 6. This CDR3 spans 14 amino acids. The chain's CDR3 is CSARVGSGGDEQFF. The CDR3 region has the DNA TGCAGTGCTAGAGTTGGTAGCGGGGGCGATGAGCAGTTCTTC.